Below, 16 T cell receptor beta chains from the same sample are listed, as sequenced in a study of blood T cells in healthy people across ages. Using a J-beta primer mix together with a sample-barcoded 5' primer, a second PCR was run for roughly 6 to 12 cycles. TCRdb itself ran the 5' RACE reads through MiXCR, one entry per CDR3 protein. The sample lists about 940,000 distinct CDR3 sequences; 40% to 60% were seen once. Sequenced material: blood. Receptor source: a man between 25 and 39 years old in good health.

The chain links TRBV20-1 to TRBJ2-7; possible D gene TRBD1, 6 bases. CDR1 is DFQATT, CDR2 SNEGSKA, per germline (reference sequence). CDR3 length equals 13 residues. V was shortened by 0 bases and J by 3 bases, with 9 bases between the two germline ends. This chain's CDR3 is CSARDPTGYEQYF. The CDR3 bases are TGCAGTGCTAGAGATCCGACAGGCTACGAGCAGTACTTC.

This chain joins TRBV5-1 and TRBJ2-5, with 8 bases fitting TRBD2. TRBJ2-7 matches the DNA end more closely, so the J call is doubtful. The CDR3 sequence is 15 residues long. The germline gives CDR1 SGHRS, CDR2 YFSETQ. CDR3 coding DNA: TGCGCCAGCAGCGGAGAGCGGGGGCCAACCTACGAGCAGTACTTC. Encoded protein: CASSGERGPTYEQYF.

In this sample, this clonotype turned up a few times. The rearrangement joins TRBV25-1 to TRBJ2-7, with 8 bases aligning to TRBD1. Germline loops: CDR1 MGHDK, CDR2 SYGVNS. V gave up 8 bases and J gave up 6 bases; unmatched junction bases: 12. CDR3 length: 14 amino acids. The CDR3: CASRFTGGKGEQYF. Here the CDR3 DNA reads TGTGCCAGCCGATTCACAGGGGGAAAAGGCGAGCAGTACTTC.

This clonotype came up a few times. This chain connects TRBV12-3 or TRBV12-4 to TRBJ2-5; 9 bases map to TRBD1. Trimming at V came to 5 bases and at J to 6 bases, leaving 10 bases not matched to a gene. The CDR3 spans 15 residues. The chain's CDR3 is CASSVAGTGLQTQYF. In nucleotides, the CDR3 is TGTGCCAGCAGTGTTGCCGGGACAGGGTTACAGACCCAGTACTTC.

The chain recombines TRBV18 with TRBJ2-1, with 7 bases matching TRBD1. The CDR3 is made up of 16 amino acids. Germline CDR1 reads KGHSH; CDR2 reads LQKENI. The J segment lost 3 bases and the V segment lost 4 bases, leaving 9 bases of the junction unmatched. CDR3 sequence reads: CASSRPGTVGYNEQFF. The CDR3 coding sequence is TGTGCCAGCTCACGTCCCGGGACAGTAGGCTACAATGAGCAGTTCTTC. Filled out from reference TRBV18 and TRBJ2-1, the complete variable domain reads NAGVMQNPRHLVRRRGQEARLRCSPMKGHSHVYWYRQLPEEGLKFMVYLQKENIIDESGMPKERFSAEFPKEGPSILRIQQVVRGDSAAYFCASSRPGTVGYNEQFFGPGTRLTVL.

The chain couples TRBV28 to TRBJ2-1; TRBD1 is a possible D gene (5 bases). CDR1 is MDHEN, CDR2 SYDVKM, per germline. With 6 bases removed from V and 1 base from J, the gap between germline ends came to 13 bases. The CDR3 loop spans 15 amino acids. The CDR3: CASSDFRDSYNEQFF. Written as DNA, the CDR3 is TGTGCCAGCAGCGACTTCAGGGATTCCTACAATGAGCAGTTCTTC. Filled out from reference TRBV28 and TRBJ2-1, the complete variable domain reads DVKVTQSSRYLVKRTGEKVFLECVQDMDHENMFWYRQDPGLGLRLIYFSYDVKMKEKGDIPEGYSVSREKKERFSLILESASTNQTSMYLCASSDFRDSYNEQFFGPGTRLTVL.

The chain combines TRBV9 with TRBJ2-1; a weak D match, TRBD2 (5 bases). This CDR3 is 13 amino acids long. With 0 bases removed from V and 9 bases from J, the gap between germline ends came to 10 bases. Germline assignment: CDR1 SGDLS and CDR2 YYNGEE. For the CDR3, the DNA is TGTGCCAGCAGCGTAGTTACCAGCGGTGAGCAGTTCTTC. Protein product: CASSVVTSGEQFF.

The J gene is TRBJ2-3, the V gene TRBV5-1; D is undetermined. Germline CDR1 and CDR2: SGHRS and YFSETQ. This CDR3 contains 13 residues. The V end was cut by 4 bases, the J end by 2 bases, with 8 bases between. The CDR3 loop reads CASSGNFTDTQYF. The CDR3 DNA reads TGCGCCAGCAGCGGGAACTTCACAGATACGCAGTATTTT.

This clonotype has more than one count but fewer than ten. This chain uses TRBV5-1 with TRBJ1-5, with a weak D call TRBD1 (5 bases). The germline CDR1 and CDR2 sequences are SGHRS and YFSETQ. The CDR3 length is 14 residues. V lost 5 bases to trimming and J lost 1 base, with 10 bases between them. This chain's CDR3 is CASRGEGSNQPQHF. In DNA form, the CDR3 reads TGCGCCAGCAGGGGAGAGGGGAGCAATCAGCCCCAGCATTTT.

V is TRBV2 and J is TRBJ2-5; the match to TRBD1 covers 11 bases. Germline V gene lookup returns CDR1 SNHLY and CDR2 FYNNEI. V shed 11 bases and J 4 bases; nucleotides not matched to a gene: 6. The CDR3 has 13 residues. CDR3 nucleotides: TGTGCCCACGGGGACAGGGGGGCAGAGACCCAGTACTTC. Translation: CAHGDRGAETQYF.

This clonotype turned up a few times. V and J are TRBV4-3 and TRBJ2-3; D perhaps matches TRBD2 (6 bases). The CDR3 length is 16 residues. V was clipped by 0 bases and J by 4 bases, with 14 bases between them. Germline V lookup: CDR1 LGHNA, CDR2 YSLEER. The CDR3 sequence: CASSQDGGAHADTQYF. For the CDR3, the DNA is TGCGCCAGCAGCCAAGATGGAGGGGCGCACGCAGATACGCAGTATTTT.

The chain combines TRBV29-1 with TRBJ2-3; 7 nucleotides agree with TRBD1. There are 14 residues in the CDR3. V was pared by 4 bases and J by 4 bases, with 8 bases of the junction left unmatched. Germline V gene lookup returns CDR1 SQVTM and CDR2 ANQGSEA. The CDR3 spells CSVGKQGEADTQYF. The CDR3 DNA follows: TGCAGCGTTGGTAAGCAGGGGGAAGCAGATACGCAGTATTTT.

The V gene is TRBV29-1, the J gene TRBJ2-5, with D maybe TRBD2 (6 bases). TRBJ2-7 matches the DNA end more closely, so the J call is doubtful. There are 15 residues in the CDR3. In germline, CDR1 is SQVTM, CDR2 ANQGSEA. The CDR3 sequence is CSVGEIAEVSYEQYF. CDR3 coding DNA: TGCAGCGTTGGTGAAATAGCGGAGGTCTCCTACGAGCAGTACTTC.

This clonotype came up a few times. The chain has TRBV29-1 and TRBJ1-2, with D tentatively TRBD1 (5 bases). CDR1 is SQVTM, CDR2 ANQGSEA, per germline. CDR3 length equals 14 residues. Trimming shortened V by 5 bases and J by 4 bases, and 17 bases separated the two germline ends. CDR3 nucleotides: TGCAGCGTTCTACAAGGGACGGAACCCTATGGCTACACCTTC. As protein: CSVLQGTEPYGYTF.

Only a few counts were recorded for this clonotype. The rearrangement uses TRBV12-3 or TRBV12-4 and TRBJ2-5; 7 positions agree with TRBD1. V lost 1 base and J lost 5; bases outside the gene matches: 7. This CDR3 has 15 residues. The CDR3 is CASSLGQAQGETQYF. Here the CDR3 DNA reads TGTGCCAGCAGTTTAGGACAAGCACAGGGGGAGACCCAGTACTTC.

The V and J genes are TRBV9 and TRBJ2-4; TRBD1 agrees at 8 bases. This CDR3 comprises 16 residues. J lost 1 base, V lost 4 bases, and 7 bases had no gene match. Germline V lookup: CDR1 SGDLS, CDR2 YYNGEE. In DNA, the CDR3 is TGTGCCAGCAGCACCCGGACAGGGATCGCCAAAAACATTCAGTACTTC. This translates into CASSTRTGIAKNIQYF.